This T cell receptor (beta chain) comes out of a study of blood T cell repertoires in COVID-19. Across the study: Donors in the United States, Italy and Spain gave samples during acute or convalescent COVID-19.

The germline V and J ends were trimmed by 6 bases and 4 bases, with 6 bases remaining between them. This CDR3 is 12 amino acids long. Authors' data handling: Reference gene primers were amplified, and this amplification served to estimate nucleated cell counts. TCRdb's table, derived via immunoSEQ multiplex PCR, lists solely in-frame clones and lacks some. Clonal size and the V and J genes are those of that table, whereas D and trimming came from the DNA. The sample yields more than 65,000 clones, approximately 90% seen once. This clone was observed a single time. The sequence came from a woman aged 45-60 years with acute or convalescent COVID-19. J is TRBJ2-2 and V is TRBV12-3 or TRBV12-4, with no clear D. Source material: peripheral blood. CDR3 nucleotide sequence: TGTGCCAGCAGAATGAGCACCGGGGAGCTGTTTTTT. Its protein product is CASRMSTGELFF.